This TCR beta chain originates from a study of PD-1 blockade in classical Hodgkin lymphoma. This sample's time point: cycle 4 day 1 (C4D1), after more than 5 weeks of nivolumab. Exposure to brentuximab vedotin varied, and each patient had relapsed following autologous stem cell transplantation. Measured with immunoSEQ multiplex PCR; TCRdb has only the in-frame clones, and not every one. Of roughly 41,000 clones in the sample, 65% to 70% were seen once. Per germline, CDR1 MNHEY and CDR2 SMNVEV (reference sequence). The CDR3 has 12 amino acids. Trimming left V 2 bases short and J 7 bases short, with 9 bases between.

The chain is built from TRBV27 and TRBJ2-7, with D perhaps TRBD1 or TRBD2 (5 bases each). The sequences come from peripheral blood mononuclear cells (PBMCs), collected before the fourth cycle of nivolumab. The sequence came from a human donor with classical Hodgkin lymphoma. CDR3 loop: CASSLGWGEQYF. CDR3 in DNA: TGTGCCAGCAGTTTAGGTTGGGGGGAGCAGTACTTC.